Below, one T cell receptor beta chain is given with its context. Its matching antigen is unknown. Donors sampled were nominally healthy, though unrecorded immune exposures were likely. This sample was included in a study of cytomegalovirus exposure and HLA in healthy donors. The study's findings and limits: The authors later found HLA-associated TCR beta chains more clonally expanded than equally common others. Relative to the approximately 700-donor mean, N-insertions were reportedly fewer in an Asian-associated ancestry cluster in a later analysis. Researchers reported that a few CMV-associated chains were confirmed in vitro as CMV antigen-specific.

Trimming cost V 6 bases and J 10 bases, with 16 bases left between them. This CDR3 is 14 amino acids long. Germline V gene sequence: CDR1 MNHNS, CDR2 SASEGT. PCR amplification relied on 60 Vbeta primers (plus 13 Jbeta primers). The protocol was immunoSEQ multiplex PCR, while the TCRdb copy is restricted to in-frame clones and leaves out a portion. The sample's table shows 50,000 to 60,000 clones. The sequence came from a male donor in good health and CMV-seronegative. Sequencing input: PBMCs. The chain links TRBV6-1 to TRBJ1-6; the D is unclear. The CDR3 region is CASRETLSGSPLHF. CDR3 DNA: TGTGCCAGCAGGGAAACCCTATCGGGATCACCCCTCCACTTT.